One sample yielded the 9 T cell receptor beta chains listed below, sequenced in a study of T cell responses to AZD1222 COVID-19 vaccine. Data came from immunoSEQ multiplex PCR; TCRdb stores just in-frame clones and leaves some out. Of 91,000 or so clones in the sample, 80% to 95% were seen once. Source: peripheral blood, taken 28 days after the second AZD1222 dose. The receptors were sampled from an adult who received the AZD1222 COVID-19 vaccine.

The V gene is TRBV12-3 or TRBV12-4, the J gene TRBJ2-7; D not certain. Trimming cost V 6 bases and J 6 bases, with 12 bases left between them. CDR3 length: 12 residues. As DNA, the CDR3 is TGTGCCAGCAGCAGCATAGAGACCGAGCAGTACTTC. Protein sequence: CASSSIETEQYF.

The V call is TRBV24-1, the J call TRBJ1-2, with D maybe TRBD1 (5 bases). V lost 1 base, J lost 8 bases, and 10 bases lay in between. The germline V gene has CDR1 KGHDR and CDR2 SFDVKD. The CDR3 runs to 13 residues. The CDR3 is CATSDFRGRGYTF. The CDR3 DNA reads TGTGCCACCAGTGATTTTAGGGGACGGGGCTACACCTTC.

This chain uses TRBV19 with TRBJ1-5; D call uncertain. The CDR3 length is 13 residues. Trimming took off 2 bases at V and 4 bases at J, with 6 bases between the two ends. Germline V gives CDR1 LNHDA, CDR2 SQIVND (reference sequence). CDR3 coding DNA: TGTGCCAGTAGTATAACTTTAAATCAGCCCCAGCATTTT. Translated, it gives CASSITLNQPQHF.

This chain uses TRBV27 with TRBJ2-6; the D is unclear. The CDR3 is 15 amino acids. Germline loops: CDR1 MNHEY, CDR2 SMNVEV (reference sequence). Trimming removed 3 bases at V and 1 base at J, with 7 bases between. The CDR3 spells CASSLRRSGANVLTF. For the CDR3, the DNA is TGTGCCAGCAGTTTGCGGCGATCTGGGGCCAACGTCCTGACTTTC.

The chain has TRBV29-1 and TRBJ1-1; D is perhaps TRBD1 (6 bases). Between the trimmed V and J ends, which lost 4 bases and 2 bases, there was a span of 14 bases. Per germline, CDR1 SQVTM and CDR2 ANQGSEA. The length of the CDR3 is 14 residues. CDR3 protein: CSVVPGAFNTEAFF. CDR3 nucleotide sequence: TGCAGCGTTGTTCCAGGGGCCTTTAACACTGAAGCTTTCTTT.

This rearrangement joins TRBV29-1 to TRBJ2-1, with 14 bases lining up with TRBD2. Looked up from germline, CDR1 is SQVTM and CDR2 is ANQGSEA. This CDR3 is built from 17 residues. The V gene end was trimmed by 8 bases and the J gene end by 2 bases; junction bases not matched to a gene: 11. CDR3 nucleotides: TGCAGCATATCGACTAGCGGGGGGGGAATAGCCTACAATGAGCAGTTCTTC. Its protein is CSISTSGGGIAYNEQFF.

The rearrangement links TRBV2 to TRBJ1-1; 11 positions match TRBD1. Per the germline V gene, CDR1 is SNHLY and CDR2 is FYNNEI. The CDR3 runs to 16 residues. Germline trimming cut 5 bases from V and 0 bases from J; bases unmatched to any gene: 5. The CDR3 DNA reads TGTGCCAGCAGTACGGACAGGGGGCGGATGAACACTGAAGCTTTCTTT. Protein sequence: CASSTDRGRMNTEAFF.

This clone showed up just once. This sequence joins TRBV30 and TRBJ1-2; weak D call: TRBD1 (5 bases). V lost 0 bases and J lost 7, with 12 bases in between. Germline V gene lookup returns CDR1 GTSNPN and CDR2 SVGIG (reference sequence). The CDR3 is 13 amino acids. CDR3 nucleotide sequence: TGTGCCTGGAGTGTTCAGGGAGTTCTTGGCTACACCTTC. Translated, it gives CAWSVQGVLGYTF.

The chain joins TRBV2 to TRBJ2-3; possibly TRBD2 for D (6 bases). V was clipped by 2 bases and J by 6 bases, with 15 bases between them. The CDR3 runs 15 residues. Germline V CDR1 and CDR2: SNHLY, FYNNEI. The CDR3 protein is CASSESGDGGDTQYF. CDR3 bases: TGTGCCAGCAGTGAATCGGGGGACGGAGGGGATACGCAGTATTTT.